This T cell receptor beta chain came from a study of PD-1 blockade in classical Hodgkin lymphoma (dated by TCRdb to about 2020). As for the study more broadly: Nivolumab dosing was 3 mg/kg intravenously every 2 weeks, continuing until either disease progression or unacceptable toxicity. The study used TCR beta sequencing and CyTOF to define a peripheral blood immune signature of response to PD-1 blockade in classical Hodgkin lymphoma. Study-level results and caveats: Diversity was lower in patients who began nivolumab less than 1 year after ASCT, so these patients were left out of later analyses to avoid confounding by immune reconstitution. Baseline TCR diversity was reported to be lower in newly diagnosed patients than in healthy donors, and even lower in relapsed/refractory patients. CD4+ but not CD8+ TCR diversity rose significantly by C4D1 (p=0.0027 vs p=0.16), most apparent in complete responders (p=0.02). The study was restricted to a single clinical trial cohort, and the causes of repertoire differences, possibly disease activity or prior therapy, were left undefined. Baseline diversity similar to that of newly diagnosed patients was observed in trial patients achieving complete response, whereas significantly lower diversity was observed in partial responders and progressors.

The Qiagen DNeasy kit was used to extract genomic DNA both from unsorted PBMCs and from the negatively selected CD4+ and CD8+ fractions. Amplification of TCR beta CDR3 regions was done by immunoSEQ multiplex PCR with primers that anneal to V and J segments. Amplification bias was minimized using a synthetic immune receptor repertoire, and residual bias was removed computationally after sequencing. For the original study's pipeline: Custom Python scripts were used to quantify repertoire diversity as the Shannon entropy index. Unsorted, CD4+ and CD8+ repertoires were analyzed separately, except in combined analyses where CD4+ and CD8+ sequences were merged in silico. Clonal expansion was defined as at least a 2-fold frequency increase after treatment relative to C1D1, with a pseudocount of 0.5 for undetected baseline clones. Clones with 0 or 1 copy at C1D1 were classified as singleton clones, and clones with 2 or more copies were classified as non-singleton clones. By matching protein sequences in sorted samples from the same patient, clones expanded in unsorted samples were annotated as CD4+, CD8+ or unknown. Wilcoxon tests were applied to paired samples to test diversity changes from C1D1 to C4D1. This is the immuneACCESS table as TCRdb keeps it, with only in-frame sequences that have V and J called. A part of the clones is gone; compared with another copy, unresolved V genes explain less than half, and the rest is unexplained. V and J calls and clone size are given by that table; D and trimming were obtained from the DNA. Here the sample has over 25,000 clones; about 90% occur a single time. Clones ranked in the top ten supply approximately 6.8% of the sample.

The label giving this sample's time point can be read as: cycle 1 day 1 (C1D1), immediately before nivolumab initiation. Relapse after autologous stem cell transplantation had occurred in all trial patients, and cohorts A, B and C were distinguished by prior brentuximab vedotin exposure. Magnetic negative selection with a Miltenyi CD8+ T cell isolation kit was used to purify CD8+ T cells from thawed PBMCs. The trial cohort included 50 or so patients with relapsed/refractory classical Hodgkin lymphoma, and each patient had a best overall response of complete response, partial response or progressive disease. Trial patients were treated with single-agent nivolumab in the multi-cohort phase II CheckMate 205 trial. An independent review committee assessed best overall response by applying the 2007 International Working Group response criteria. Trial PBMCs were collected immediately before nivolumab initiation (C1D1) and during therapy at cycle 2 day 1 and cycle 4 day 1. Peripheral blood was collected in 8 mL Vacutainer Cell Preparation Tubes, from which PBMCs were isolated by centrifugation and then cryopreserved. Purified CD4+ and CD8+ fractions were prepared only for cases where an additional PBMC sample was available. On LS columns in a quadroMACS separator, the magnetically labelled cells were depleted, and the flow-through was collected as the purified fraction.

Worth noting for this clone: This clone's antigen is unknown. No clone much larger than this one lies a single base away; base qualities are absent.

Deletion took 2 bases off V and 1 base off J, with a span of 20 bases between the germline ends. The cysteine opens and the phenylalanine closes a CDR3 of 18 amino acids. Of all the DNA, just the CDR3 is kept, 54 bases in frame from base 1. From a lookup of the germline V gene, CDR1 and CDR2 are SGDLS and YYNGEE. The specimen comprised CD8+ T cells from blood, sampled at baseline. The clonotype was recovered from a human donor with classical Hodgkin lymphoma. The chain joins TRBV9 to TRBJ2-3; D gene: possibly TRBD1, on 6 matching bases. The DNA sequence is TGTGCCAGCAGCGTGGGGGCAGGGCTAGCTCAGGGCACAGATACGCAGTATTTT. Translation gives CASSVGAGLAQGTDTQYF.